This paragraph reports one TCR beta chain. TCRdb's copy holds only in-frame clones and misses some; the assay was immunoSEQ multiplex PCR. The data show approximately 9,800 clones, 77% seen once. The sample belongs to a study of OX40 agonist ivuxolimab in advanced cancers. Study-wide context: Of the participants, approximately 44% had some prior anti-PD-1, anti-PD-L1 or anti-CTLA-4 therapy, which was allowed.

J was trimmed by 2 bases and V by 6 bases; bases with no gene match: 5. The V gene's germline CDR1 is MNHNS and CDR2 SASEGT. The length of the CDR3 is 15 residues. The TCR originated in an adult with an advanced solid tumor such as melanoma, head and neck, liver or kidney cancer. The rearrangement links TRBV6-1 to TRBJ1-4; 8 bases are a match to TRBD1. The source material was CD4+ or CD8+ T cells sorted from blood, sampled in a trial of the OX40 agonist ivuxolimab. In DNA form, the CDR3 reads TGTGCCAGCAGACACCACAGGGGGACTAATGAAAAACTGTTTTTT. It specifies CASRHHRGTNEKLFF.